This T cell receptor (beta chain) came from a study of blood T cell repertoires in COVID-19. Study information: PBMCs, B-cell-depleted T cells, or T cells provided the cDNA or gDNA that made up the material.

As processed by the authors: Scientists estimated how many nucleated cells there were by amplifying reference gene primers. Sequencing was performed with immunoSEQ multiplex PCR; in TCRdb, only in-frame clones are kept and a portion is missing. V, J and clone size reflect that table, while D and trimming were determined from the DNA. The data hold roughly 25,000 clones, with approximately 94% observed a single time. This CDR3 comprises 19 residues. Looked up from germline, CDR1 is ENHRY and CDR2 is SYGVKD. V lost 4 bases, J lost 4 bases, and 26 bases lay in between. This sequence joins TRBV10-3 and TRBJ2-1, with D possibly being TRBD2 (12 bases). The source is a woman between 45 and 65 years old with active COVID-19. Sequences were obtained from peripheral blood. CDR3: CAISGTGTGGTSGYNEQFF. The CDR3 region has the DNA TGTGCCATCAGTGGGACCGGGACAGGGGGGACTAGCGGGTACAATGAGCAGTTCTTC.